Below, 32 T cell receptor beta chains from the same sample are listed, as sequenced in a study of a mutant IDH1 vaccine in newly diagnosed glioma. No antigens are known for them. Clones were sequenced by immunoSEQ multiplex PCR, and TCRdb holds only the in-frame ones, with some missing. The sample carries 40,000 to 55,000 clones, approximately 79% recorded once. Time point given: week 35, safety follow-up. The content of each vaccine dose was 300 ug of mutant IDH1 20-mer peptide, and topical imiquimod accompanied it. The source material was PBMCs, sampled from a glioma patient whose treatment included an IDH1 peptide vaccine. The receptors here all came from a man in his forties with glioma.

V is TRBV19 and J is TRBJ1-1; possibly TRBD1 for D (6 bases). CDR1 is LNHDA, CDR2 SQIVND, per germline (reference sequence). This CDR3 is 15 amino acids long. V lost 5 bases, J lost 1 base, and 14 bases lay in between. The CDR3 loop is CASSDWTVQNTEAFF. For the CDR3, the DNA is TGTGCCAGTAGTGACTGGACAGTTCAGAACACTGAAGCTTTCTTT.

The chain couples TRBV27 to TRBJ2-2; 14 nucleotides match TRBD2. The CDR3 sequence is 17 residues long. J gave up 4 bases and V 5 bases, and 6 bases lay outside the gene matches. Germline V gene sequence: CDR1 MNHEY, CDR2 SMNVEV (reference sequence). The CDR3 DNA sequence: TGTGCCAGCAGTCCACGGACTAGCGGGGGGCCCACCGGGGAGCTGTTTTTT. Protein: CASSPRTSGGPTGELFF.

In nucleotides, the CDR3 is TGTGCCAGCAGCTTAGTATCGACGAACACCGGGGAGCTGTTTTTT. It encodes CASSLVSTNTGELFF. The rearrangement joins TRBV7-8 to TRBJ2-2; D gene ambiguous. The CDR3 is 15 amino acids. The V and J ends lost 1 base and 0 bases respectively, with 6 bases between them. The germline gives CDR1 SGHVS, CDR2 FQNEAQ. Combining the CDR3 with reference TRBV7-8 and TRBJ2-2 gives the whole variable domain GAGVSQSPRYKVAKRGQDVALRCDPISGHVSLFWYQQALGQGPEFLTYFQNEAQLDKSGLPSDRFFAERPEGSVSTLKIQRTQQEDSAVYLCASSLVSTNTGELFFGEGSRLTVL.

The rearrangement uses TRBV19 and TRBJ1-2, with TRBD1 as a possible D gene (6 bases). Trimming stripped 7 bases from V and 3 bases from J, with 15 bases between. CDR3 length equals 14 residues. Germline V gene lookup returns CDR1 LNHDA and CDR2 SQIVND (reference sequence). CDR3 coding DNA: TGTGCCAGTACCACTCCAGGGGCCCACTATGGCTACACCTTC. Protein sequence: CASTTPGAHYGYTF.

The J gene is TRBJ2-7, the V gene TRBV10-2; 7 nucleotides match TRBD1. The CDR3 loop spans 15 amino acids. Trimming took 2 bases from V and 0 from J; bases not matched to a gene: 4. The germline V gene has CDR1 WSHSY and CDR2 SAAADI. CDR3 in amino acids: CASSEAGGGSYEQYF. For the CDR3, the DNA is TGCGCCAGCAGTGAGGCAGGGGGTGGCTCCTACGAGCAGTACTTC.

The chain employs TRBV2 and TRBJ1-2; perhaps TRBD1 as D (5 bases). The V and J ends lost 6 bases and 4 bases respectively, with 15 bases between them. This CDR3 spans 14 amino acids. Germline loops: CDR1 SNHLY, CDR2 FYNNEI. The CDR3 protein is CASRKPGTTYGYTF. The CDR3 DNA is TGTGCCAGCAGGAAGCCCGGGACGACCTATGGCTACACCTTC.

The chain employs TRBV19 and TRBJ1-6; no reliable D call. CDR3 length: 14 amino acids. Germline V CDR1 and CDR2: LNHDA, SQIVND (reference sequence). Trimming pared 3 bases from V and 9 bases from J, leaving 12 bases between. As DNA, the CDR3 is TGTGCCAGTAGTATCCGAGGGAGCAGTTCACCCCTCCACTTT. It translates to CASSIRGSSSPLHF.

The rearrangement joins TRBV6-6 to TRBJ1-3, with unresolved D. CDR3 length equals 14 residues. Germline V lookup: CDR1 MNHNY, CDR2 SVGAGI (reference sequence). V was clipped by 2 bases and J by 3 bases, with 8 bases between them. CDR3 sequence reads: CASSYPGSGNTIYF. The DNA for the CDR3 is TGTGCCAGCAGTTACCCGGGCAGTGGAAACACCATATATTTT.

The genes are TRBV5-8 and TRBJ1-5; maybe TRBD1 (5 bases). Trimming cost V 3 bases and J 4 bases, with 17 bases left between them. This CDR3 spans 16 amino acids. Germline V gives CDR1 SGHTS, CDR2 YDEGEE. The CDR3 nucleotides read TGTGCCAGCAGCTCCCGAGGCCGGGGGAGGAATCAGCCCCAGCATTTT. Translated: CASSSRGRGRNQPQHF.

CDR3 sequence (DNA): TGTGCCAGCATCCCGGGGGGGAACTACGAGCAGTACTTC. This sequence encodes CASIPGGNYEQYF. The V call is TRBV2, the J call TRBJ2-7, with 8 bases aligning to TRBD2. The CDR3 covers 13 residues. From germline, CDR1 is SNHLY and CDR2 FYNNEI. V dropped 7 bases and J dropped 3; count of bases not matched to a gene: 5. The full variable domain, in which reference TRBV2 and TRBJ2-7 provide the parts outside the CDR3, is EPEVTQTPSHQVTQMGQEVILRCVPISNHLYFYWYRQILGQKVEFLVSFYNNEISEKSEIFDDQFSVERPDGSNFTLKIRSTKLEDSAMYFCASIPGGNYEQYFGPGTRLTVT.

The chain couples TRBV6-6 to TRBJ2-7; 9 bases match TRBD1. This CDR3 is 15 amino acids long. CDR1 is MNHNY and CDR2 is SVGAGI in the germline V gene (reference sequence). Trimming at V came to 6 bases and at J to 0 bases, leaving 6 bases not matched to a gene. CDR3 loop: CASSYRGRNSYEQYF. CDR3 DNA: TGTGCCAGCAGCTACAGGGGGCGGAACTCCTACGAGCAGTACTTC.

The chain combines TRBV30 with TRBJ2-6, with D hard to call. With 8 bases removed from V and 4 bases from J, the gap between germline ends came to 9 bases. Germline V lookup: CDR1 GTSNPN, CDR2 SVGIG (reference sequence). This CDR3 comprises 12 residues. The CDR3 here is CAGYWGANVLTF. In DNA form, the CDR3 reads TGTGCCGGTTATTGGGGGGCCAACGTCCTGACTTTC.

The chain employs TRBV6-1 and TRBJ1-5, with 9 bases lining up with TRBD1. Losses at the gene ends were 7 bases for V and 6 bases for J; bases not matched to a gene: 10. The CDR3 has 15 amino acids. The germline gives CDR1 MNHNS, CDR2 SASEGT. Here the CDR3 DNA reads TGTGCCAGCATAAAACAGGGGGCTATGGGTCAGCCCCAGCATTTT. It specifies CASIKQGAMGQPQHF.

The chain links TRBV7-9 to TRBJ2-3; D is uncertain. CDR1 and CDR2 from the germline V gene are SEHNR and FQNEAQ (reference sequence). The V end was cut by 3 bases, the J end by 5 bases, with 12 bases between. The length of the CDR3 is 14 residues. As DNA, the CDR3 is TGTGCCAGCAGCTTGGGCCTCTTCGAAGATACGCAGTATTTT. Translating gives CASSLGLFEDTQYF.

This clone was seen only a few times. CDR3 protein: CASSMFFSGEKLFF. CDR3 coding DNA: TGTGCCAGTAGTATGTTCTTCAGTGGTGAAAAACTGTTTTTT. The J gene is TRBJ1-4, the V gene TRBV19; D unresolved. The V end lost 3 bases, the J end lost 7 bases, and 12 bases lay between the germline ends. Germline-derived CDR1 and CDR2 are LNHDA and SQIVND (reference sequence). The CDR3 covers 14 residues.

The rearrangement joins TRBV5-4 to TRBJ1-1; TRBD1 might be the D (5 bases). Deletions cut 0 bases from V and 3 bases from J, with 12 bases between. The CDR3 has 15 residues. Germline lookup yields CDR1 SGHNT and CDR2 YYREEE (reference sequence). CDR3 amino acids: CASSLGEGPYTEAFF. In nucleotides, the CDR3 is TGTGCCAGCAGCTTGGGTGAGGGGCCGTACACTGAAGCTTTCTTT. Variable domain in full (rest from reference TRBV5-4 and TRBJ1-1): ETGVTQSPTHLIKTRGQQVTLRCSSQSGHNTVSWYQQALGQGPQFIFQYYREEENGRGNFPPRFSGLQFPNYSSELNVNALELDDSALYLCASSLGEGPYTEAFFGQGTRLTVV.

V gene TRBV5-1 combines with J gene TRBJ2-7; D is undetermined. CDR3 size: 13 residues. Germline V gene sequence: CDR1 SGHRS, CDR2 YFSETQ. The V end was cut by 4 bases, the J end by 3 bases, with 11 bases between. CDR3 DNA: TGCGCCAGCAGCCTGCGCGACTTCTACGAGCAGTACTTC. Its protein is CASSLRDFYEQYF. Supplemented by reference TRBV5-1 and TRBJ2-7, the full variable domain reads KAGVTQTPRYLIKTRGQQVTLSCSPISGHRSVSWYQQTPGQGLQFLFEYFSETQRNKGNFPGRFSGRQFSNSRSEMNVSTLELGDSALYLCASSLRDFYEQYFGPGTRLTVT.

This clone was seen a few times. V and J are TRBV6-5 and TRBJ1-6; no clear D gene. This CDR3 is 15 amino acids long. CDR1 and CDR2 (germline): MNHEY, SVGAGI. Trimming left V 0 bases short and J 10 bases short, with 13 bases between. CDR3 in DNA: TGTGCCAGCAGTTACTCACAAGGACGCGGATCACCCCTCCACTTT. The encoded protein is CASSYSQGRGSPLHF.

The gene calls are TRBV27 and TRBJ2-7; TRBD2 matches at 14 bases. Germline lookup yields CDR1 MNHEY and CDR2 SMNVEV (reference sequence). The V segment lost 5 bases and the J segment 3 bases; nucleotides outside the gene matches: 6. The CDR3 is 16 residues long. Written as DNA, the CDR3 is TGTGCCAGCAGTGCCCAGGGGACTAGCGGGGGCTACGAGCAGTACTTC. Amino acids: CASSAQGTSGGYEQYF.

The J gene is TRBJ2-1, the V gene TRBV2, with TRBD2 as a possible D gene (5 bases). The germline V gene encodes CDR1 SNHLY and CDR2 FYNNEI. Trimming left V 6 bases short and J 3 bases short, with 9 bases between. The CDR3 covers 13 residues. The chain's CDR3 is CASREEFYNEQFF. CDR3 bases: TGTGCCAGCAGGGAGGAGTTCTACAATGAGCAGTTCTTC. Full variable domain (remainder filled in from reference TRBV2 and TRBJ2-1): EPEVTQTPSHQVTQMGQEVILRCVPISNHLYFYWYRQILGQKVEFLVSFYNNEISEKSEIFDDQFSVERPDGSNFTLKIRSTKLEDSAMYFCASREEFYNEQFFGPGTRLTVL.

V gene TRBV19 combines with J gene TRBJ2-7; TRBD1 matches 11 bases. This CDR3 comprises 18 residues. Germline-derived CDR1 and CDR2 are LNHDA and SQIVND (reference sequence). J was trimmed by 4 bases and V by 5 bases; bases with no gene match: 16. The CDR3 nucleotides read TGTGCCAGTAGTGCGAAAGGTCCCGGGACAGGGGGTCGGTACGAGCAGTACTTC. Translated: CASSAKGPGTGGRYEQYF.

In this sample, this clone turned up a few times. The chain recombines TRBV30 with TRBJ1-2, with D uncertain. CDR1 and CDR2 from the germline V gene are GTSNPN and SVGIG (reference sequence). This CDR3 has 12 residues. Trimming removed 3 bases at V and 4 bases at J, with 9 bases between. CDR3 loop: CAWRVGFYGYTF. The CDR3 DNA reads as TGTGCCTGGAGGGTGGGGTTCTATGGCTACACCTTC. Based on the CDR3 plus reference TRBV30 and TRBJ1-2, the full variable domain is SQTIHQWPATLVQPVGSPLSLECTVEGTSNPNLYWYRQAAGRGLQLLFYSVGIGQISSEVPQNLSASRPQDRQFILSSKKLLLSDSGFYLCAWRVGFYGYTFGSGTRLTVV.

This clone was counted between two and nine times. CDR3 DNA sequence: TGTGCCAGCAGTTACGGGGGGTCGAACTACGAGCAGTACTTC. Protein sequence: CASSYGGSNYEQYF. The chain couples TRBV6-6 to TRBJ2-7; tentative D call: TRBD2 (6 bases). V dropped 2 bases and J dropped 3 bases, with 11 bases sitting between them. The CDR3 covers 14 residues. Germline loops: CDR1 MNHNY, CDR2 SVGAGI (reference sequence).

This chain links TRBV2 with TRBJ1-2; D is perhaps TRBD1 (5 bases). From germline, CDR1 is SNHLY and CDR2 FYNNEI. Between the trimmed V and J ends, which lost 1 base and 3 bases, there was a span of 6 bases. CDR3 length: 13 amino acids. CDR3 loop: CASSEGGDYGYTF. In nucleotides, the CDR3 is TGTGCCAGCAGTGAAGGAGGGGACTATGGCTACACCTTC.

The chain carries TRBV5-1 and TRBJ2-6; D perhaps matches TRBD1 (6 bases). The CDR3 length is 17 residues. Germline V gives CDR1 SGHRS, CDR2 YFSETQ. The V end lost 6 bases, the J end lost 3 bases, and 19 bases lay between the germline ends. CDR3 nucleotides: TGCGCCAGCAAAAGGGGCAGGGGCGCAGTTGGGGCCAACGTCCTGACTTTC. Protein sequence: CASKRGRGAVGANVLTF.

The chain carries TRBV7-9 and TRBJ2-5; D is perhaps TRBD1 (6 bases). Looked up from germline, CDR1 is SEHNR and CDR2 is FQNEAQ (reference sequence). With 7 bases removed from V and 1 base from J, the gap between germline ends came to 16 bases. The CDR3 runs 15 residues. Here the CDR3 DNA reads TGTGCCAGCACCTCCCCTACAGGGCTCCAAGAGACCCAGTACTTC. Its protein is CASTSPTGLQETQYF.

The chain combines TRBV5-8 with TRBJ1-2; D is undetermined. Trimming stripped 4 bases from V and 3 bases from J, with 13 bases between. Germline assignment: CDR1 SGHTS and CDR2 YDEGEE. The CDR3 is 14 residues long. The CDR3: CASSPVREYYGYTF. The CDR3 nucleotides read TGTGCCAGCAGCCCCGTGCGGGAATACTATGGCTACACCTTC. Combining the CDR3 with reference TRBV5-8 and TRBJ1-2 gives the whole variable domain EAGVTQSPTHLIKTRGQQATLRCSPISGHTSVYWYQQALGLGLQFLLWYDEGEERNRGNFPPRFSGRQFPNYSSELNVNALELEDSALYLCASSPVREYYGYTFGSGTRLTVV.

In its sample, this clone was seen once. V and J are TRBV6-1 and TRBJ2-2, with TRBD1 matching over 9 bases. CDR1 and CDR2 (germline): MNHNS, SASEGT. The CDR3 contains 14 residues. Trimming cost V 6 bases and J 4 bases; bases outside gene matches: 3. In nucleotides, the CDR3 is TGTGCCAGCAGACAGGGGGCGATCACCGGGGAGCTGTTTTTT. This encodes CASRQGAITGELFF.

The chain has TRBV2 and TRBJ2-1, with D uncertain. Trimming stripped 6 bases from V and 0 bases from J, with 21 bases between. The V gene's germline CDR1 is SNHLY and CDR2 FYNNEI. This CDR3 contains 18 residues. For the CDR3, the DNA is TGTGCCAGCAGCTCACTGATGTCCCGGACCAGCTCCTACAATGAGCAGTTCTTC. The encoded protein is CASSSLMSRTSSYNEQFF. Together with reference TRBV2 and TRBJ2-1, the CDR3 gives the full variable domain: EPEVTQTPSHQVTQMGQEVILRCVPISNHLYFYWYRQILGQKVEFLVSFYNNEISEKSEIFDDQFSVERPDGSNFTLKIRSTKLEDSAMYFCASSSLMSRTSSYNEQFFGPGTRLTVL.

The rearrangement joins TRBV5-1 to TRBJ2-1, with TRBD2 matching 11 bases. Germline-derived CDR1 and CDR2 are SGHRS and YFSETQ. J gave up 6 bases and V 2 bases, and 4 bases lay outside the gene matches. The length of the CDR3 is 15 residues. CDR3 in DNA: TGCGCCAGCAGCTTTACTAGCGGGGGCCGCAATGAGCAGTTCTTC. It translates to CASSFTSGGRNEQFF.

The chain joins TRBV5-4 to TRBJ1-4, with D perhaps TRBD1 (5 bases). The V gene lost 5 bases and the J gene lost 5 bases, with 13 bases spanning the gap. This CDR3 comprises 14 residues. CDR1 is SGHNT, CDR2 YYREEE, per germline (reference sequence). The CDR3 nucleotides are TGTGCCAGCAGACCCGGGGGATCGAATGAAAAACTGTTTTTT. Protein product: CASRPGGSNEKLFF.

The table lists this clone with a count of one. This chain joins TRBV5-6 and TRBJ2-1; no firm D call. Trimming cost V 3 bases and J 8 bases, with 24 bases left between them. Germline V lookup: CDR1 SGHDT, CDR2 YYEEEE. The CDR3 has 17 amino acids. The CDR3 DNA follows: TGTGCCAGCAGCTCTTGGGCCAGGATCTACGCACACGATGAGCAGTTCTTC. It specifies CASSSWARIYAHDEQFF.